One T cell receptor beta chain is described in this entry. V was clipped by 5 bases and J by 7 bases; unmatched bases: 9. The CDR3 sequence is 15 residues long. Germline CDR1 is SGHRS and CDR2 is YFSETQ. The source of the sample is a study of blood T cell repertoires in COVID-19. Study at large: Samples of COVID-19 (acute and convalescent) were obtained from the United States, Italy and Spain. Sources were T cells, B-cell-depleted T cells, or PBMCs; the material itself was cDNA or gDNA.

In the source study's methods: Estimation of nucleated cell counts was performed using reference gene primer amplification. Libraries were prepared by immunoSEQ multiplex PCR; TCRdb keeps only in-frame clonotypes and omits some of them. The V and J calls and clone size come from that table; D and trimming were worked out from the DNA. Among about 220,000 clones listed, roughly 84% were seen once. This chain links TRBV5-1 with TRBJ1-6, with 7 bases aligning to TRBD1. The sample taken for sequencing was peripheral blood. This clonotype originated in a man aged 30 to 39 with active or convalescent COVID-19. The CDR3 loop is CASRPSGTANSPLHF. For the CDR3, the DNA is TGCGCCAGCAGACCTTCCGGGACAGCAAATTCACCCCTCCACTTT.